This is a list of T cell receptor beta chains from one sample in a study of T cells after yellow fever vaccination. A single record per CDR3 protein comes from TCRdb applying MiXCR to the 5' RACE reads. Among some 390,000 distinct CDR3 sequences, about 6% were seen once, and the ten largest hold approximately 16%. This specimen consisted of PBMCs, obtained 5 days after the yellow fever booster vaccination. The origin of the receptors is a man in his thirties or forties who received the YFV17D yellow fever vaccine. The CDR3 runs from the conserved cysteine through the conserved F or W.

>TRBJ2-7|TRBV20-1
CSARAPSGSHEQYF
>TRBJ2-2|TRBV29-1
CSVEVVGNTGELFF
>TRBJ2-7|TRBV5-6
CASSPTGVVYEQYF
>TRBJ2-6|TRBV6-2/TRBV6-3
CASSSLGGLATSGANVLTF
>TRBJ1-4|TRBV5-1
CASSGQGGEKLFF
>TRBJ2-2|TRBV5-1
CASSLGDTNTGELFF
>TRBJ2-7|TRBV5-1
CASSLAGADFSYEQYF
>TRBJ2-2|TRBV12-3/TRBV12-4
CASSPPIRGRNTGELFF
>TRBJ2-7|TRBV9
CASSVTAGGPYEQYF
>TRBJ2-2|TRBV6-2/TRBV6-3
CASSLRRLENTGELFF
>TRBJ1-2|TRBV28
CASTKPGTANYGYTF
>TRBJ2-7|TRBV11-2
CASSSGQGARHEQYF
>TRBJ2-1|TRBV14
CASSLLTGTGGIEQFF
>TRBJ1-3|TRBV7-9
CASSSPKLYSGNTIYF
>TRBJ2-7|TRBV20-1
CSALFTGLAGVIEQYF
>TRBJ2-7|TRBV19
CASSMLFRTSGSLNYEQYF
>TRBJ2-3|TRBV7-2
CASSLATDGLAGGAYTQYF